This T cell receptor (beta chain) was captured by sequencing in a study of regulatory T cells in long-lasting Graves disease. The V gene's germline CDR1 is MNHNS and CDR2 SASEGT. The CDR3 length is 17 residues. Germline trimming cut 8 bases from V and 6 bases from J; bases unmatched to any gene: 15. Regarding the study as a whole: There was favoring of TRBV28, TRBJ1-2 and TRBJ2-5 in persistent disease. Fewer public clonotypes were shared by new patients (roughly 970) than by persistent patients (roughly 2,500).

This clonotype was seen only a few times. Its antigen is undetermined. Time point denoted: persistent/refractory GD, antithyroid drugs over 5 years with positive TRAb. The TCR library was made from RNA extracted from PBMCs. Construction of the TCR beta libraries employed iRepertoire HTBI primers in conjunction with Arm-PCR of CDR3 regions. TCRdb fed the multiplex PCR reads into MiXCR, producing one record per CDR3 protein. The top ten clones hold approximately 26% of a sample with approximately 440,000 distinct CDR3 sequences, 23% of them seen once. J is TRBJ2-2 and V is TRBV6-1; 10 nucleotides align to TRBD2. This clonotype was sampled from a female donor with Graves disease. The specimen was peripheral blood mononuclear cells (PBMCs), collected when the disease was refractory, from a patient treated with antithyroid drugs. CDR3 DNA: TGTGCCAGCTCGGCCGGGACTAGCGTCCTTCTTTCCGGGGAGCTGTTTTTT. It translates to CASSAGTSVLLSGELFF.